This section outlines one TCR beta chain sequence together with its context. As yet, its antigen is unknown. The data were taken from a study of shared clonotypes between healthy human individuals. General study points: Generation probabilities were higher for clonotypes shared across all four sorted-subset donors than for unshared ones. The expectation was that sequencing depth would affect clonotype sharing among donors.

The CDR3 covers 15 residues. V dropped 0 bases and J dropped 3; count of bases not matched to a gene: 1. Germline V CDR1 and CDR2: PRHDT, FYEKMQ (reference sequence). Sequencing was performed with immunoSEQ multiplex PCR; in TCRdb, only in-frame clones are kept and a portion is missing. The sample contains about 2.2 million clones, about 93% of which appear only once. CD45RO negativity and positive selection for CCR7 defined naive CD8 cells, a population that excluded terminally differentiated effector memory CD45RA+ cells. The sequenced sample was naive CD8+ T cells from PBMCs. V is TRBV13 and J is TRBJ2-7; 11 bases align to TRBD2. This receptor was identified in a man aged 18 to 30 in good health. Some clones in this sample may be carry-over from other donors' samples. CDR3 amino acids: CASSLGTSGIYEQYF. Here the CDR3 DNA reads TGTGCCAGCAGCTTAGGGACTAGCGGGATCTACGAGCAGTACTTC.